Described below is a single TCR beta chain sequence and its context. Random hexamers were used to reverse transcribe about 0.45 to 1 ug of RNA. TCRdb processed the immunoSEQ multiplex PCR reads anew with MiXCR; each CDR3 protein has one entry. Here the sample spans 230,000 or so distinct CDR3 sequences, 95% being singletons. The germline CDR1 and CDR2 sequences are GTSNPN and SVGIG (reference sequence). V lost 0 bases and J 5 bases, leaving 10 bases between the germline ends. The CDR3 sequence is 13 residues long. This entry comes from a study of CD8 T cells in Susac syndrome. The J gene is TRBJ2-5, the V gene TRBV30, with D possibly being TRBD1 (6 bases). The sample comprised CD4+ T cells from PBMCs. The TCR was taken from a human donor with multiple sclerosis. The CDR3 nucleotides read TGTGCCTGGAGTGTCAGGGGAGCGGAGACCCAGTACTTC. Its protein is CAWSVRGAETQYF.